These 29 T cell receptor beta chains were sequenced from one sample in a study of T cell repertoires in cytomegalovirus infection. Their target antigens are unknown. One entry per CDR3 protein, called by TCRdb with MiXCR from the reads. The table lists some 920,000 distinct CDR3 sequences, roughly 31% of them singletons. This sample comprised cultured CD8+ T cells from PBMCs, obtained from culture after CMV antigen stimulation. Every receptor here comes from a human donor in good health (CMV status not recorded). Some clones in this sample may be carry-over from other donors' samples.

This clonotype was found a few times. This rearrangement joins TRBV4-1 to TRBJ1-2; the match to TRBD1 covers 12 bases. The V and J ends lost 3 bases and 6 bases, in that order; junction bases with no gene match: 8. In germline, CDR1 is MGHRA, CDR2 YSYEKL. There are 16 residues in the CDR3. This CDR3 reads CASSQDLGTGGNGYTF. CDR3 nucleotide sequence: TGCGCCAGCAGCCAGGATCTCGGGACAGGGGGCAATGGCTACACCTTC.

This clonotype was observed a few times. This rearrangement joins TRBV7-6 to TRBJ1-3; tentatively, D is TRBD1 (5 bases). The V end lost 3 bases, the J end lost 0 bases, and 12 bases lay between the germline ends. The CDR3 length is 16 residues. The V gene's germline CDR1 is SGHVS and CDR2 FNYEAQ. CDR3 amino acids: CASSLTASPSGNTIYF. CDR3 DNA: TGTGCCAGCAGCTTGACAGCCTCTCCCTCTGGAAACACCATATATTTT.

At least ten counts were recorded for this clonotype. V and J are TRBV7-2 and TRBJ2-5, with 9 bases lining up with TRBD1. V shed 3 bases, J shed 4 bases, and the junction held 3 bases outside the gene matches. Germline V gene data show CDR1 as SGHTA and CDR2 as FQGNSA. This CDR3 contains 14 residues. The CDR3 coding sequence is TGTGCCAGCAGCTTGACAGGGGGGGTAGAGACCCAGTACTTC. Translated: CASSLTGGVETQYF.

This clonotype was observed a few times. The rearrangement links TRBV7-9 to TRBJ2-1, with a weak D call TRBD2 (7 bases). CDR1 and CDR2 from the germline V gene are SEHNR and FQNEAQ (reference sequence). V lost 2 bases and J 2 bases, leaving 10 bases between the germline ends. The CDR3 length is 15 residues. The CDR3 DNA sequence: TGTGCCAGCAGCTTAAAGGGGGGGCCCTACAATGAGCAGTTCTTC. It is translated as CASSLKGGPYNEQFF.

This clonotype was picked up a small number of times. This chain uses TRBV28 with TRBJ2-5, with 10 bases fitting TRBD2. The CDR3 has 19 residues. In germline, CDR1 is MDHEN, CDR2 SYDVKM. The ends lost 4 bases at V and 4 bases at J; junction bases unmatched: 18. The CDR3 spells CASSSPGLAAAQGLETQYF. CDR3 DNA: TGTGCCAGCAGTTCCCCCGGACTAGCGGCCGCTCAGGGCTTAGAGACCCAGTACTTC.

This clonotype was counted a few times. This sequence joins TRBV4-1 and TRBJ1-1; TRBD1 might be the D (5 bases). V lost 0 bases and J 4 bases, leaving 9 bases between the germline ends. This CDR3 contains 14 residues. CDR1 and CDR2 (germline): MGHRA, YSYEKL. The CDR3 loop is CASSQEQGATEAFF. The CDR3 region has the DNA TGCGCCAGCAGCCAAGAGCAGGGAGCCACTGAAGCTTTCTTT.

This clonotype turned up a few times. The chain links TRBV6-1 to TRBJ2-7, with D perhaps matching TRBD2 (6 bases). Germline CDR1 and CDR2: MNHNS and SASEGT. The V end lost 6 bases, the J end lost 6 bases, and 24 bases lay between the germline ends. CDR3 length: 16 amino acids. This CDR3 reads CASRDTLEGLGGEQYV. The CDR3 DNA sequence: TGTGCCAGCAGAGACACCTTGGAGGGTCTCGGGGGCGAGCAGTACGTC.

The CDR3 nucleotides read TGTGCCAGCACCGGACTAGCGGGGGGGATCACAGATACGCAGTATTTT. It specifies CASTGLAGGITDTQYF. The chain employs TRBV28 and TRBJ2-3, with 15 bases fitting TRBD2. The V segment lost 7 bases and the J segment 2 bases; nucleotides outside the gene matches: 4. The CDR3 is 16 residues long. In germline, CDR1 is MDHEN, CDR2 SYDVKM.

The chain has TRBV7-9 and TRBJ2-1; no clear D gene. The CDR3 length is 19 residues. The V end was cut by 0 bases, the J end by 5 bases, with 23 bases between. Germline V gives CDR1 SEHNR, CDR2 FQNEAQ (reference sequence). The CDR3 nucleotides are TGTGCCAGCAGCTTAGCGAAACCCCTGGGCAAATTTTTCAACAATGAGCAGTTCTTC. Encoded protein: CASSLAKPLGKFFNNEQFF.

This chain uses TRBV5-6 with TRBJ1-1; D unclear. With 4 bases removed from V and 6 bases from J, the gap between germline ends came to 22 bases. The CDR3 sequence is 16 residues long. Germline CDR1 and CDR2: SGHDT and YYEEEE. The CDR3 coding sequence is TGTGCCAGCAGCGTCGGCGGTGCAGCCCACCGACCTGAAGCTTTCTTT. Residues: CASSVGGAAHRPEAFF.

CDR3 in amino acids: CASSYPIVSERGSYNEQFF. The CDR3 nucleotides are TGTGCCAGCAGTTACCCGATCGTGTCGGAGCGGGGCTCCTACAATGAGCAGTTCTTC. This rearrangement joins TRBV6-5 to TRBJ2-1, with 7 bases matching TRBD2. The J segment lost 0 bases and the V segment lost 2 bases, leaving 13 bases of the junction unmatched. The CDR3 has 19 residues. Germline-derived CDR1 and CDR2 are MNHEY and SVGAGI.

This clonotype was picked up a small number of times. The J gene is TRBJ2-3, the V gene TRBV28; 11 bases agree with TRBD1. Germline values: CDR1 MDHEN, CDR2 SYDVKM. The CDR3 covers 16 residues. The V segment lost 4 bases and the J segment 3 bases; nucleotides outside the gene matches: 6. The CDR3: CASSYPGTGGTDTQYF. The DNA for the CDR3 is TGTGCCAGCAGTTACCCCGGGACAGGGGGTACAGATACGCAGTATTTT.

This clonotype was counted at least ten times. The rearrangement links TRBV7-9 to TRBJ2-1; D not certain. The V end was cut by 3 bases, the J end by 7 bases, with 7 bases between. Germline V CDR1 and CDR2: SEHNR, FQNEAQ (reference sequence). The CDR3 totals 12 residues. The CDR3 region is CASSFDGNEQFF. The CDR3 DNA reads as TGTGCCAGCAGCTTTGACGGGAATGAGCAGTTCTTC.

V usage is TRBV2 and J usage is TRBJ1-6; D not certain. Deletions cut 5 bases from V and 0 bases from J, with 8 bases between. Germline CDR1 SNHLY, CDR2 FYNNEI. This CDR3 spans 15 amino acids. CDR3 residues: CASSRVSSYNSPLHF. For the CDR3, the DNA is TGTGCCAGCAGTAGGGTTAGCTCCTATAATTCACCCCTCCACTTT.

In this sample, this clonotype turned up many times. The chain is built from TRBV7-9 and TRBJ2-1; 14 nucleotides match TRBD2. Germline V CDR1 and CDR2: SEHNR, FQNEAQ (reference sequence). The CDR3 length is 17 residues. V was pared by 6 bases and J by 6 bases, with 10 bases of the junction left unmatched. The chain's CDR3 is CASRHRLTSGGANEQFF. In DNA form, the CDR3 reads TGTGCCAGCAGGCACCGCCTGACTAGCGGGGGGGCCAATGAGCAGTTCTTC.

This clonotype was counted once. The chain has TRBV24-1 and TRBJ2-1; D gene unclear. The germline V gene encodes CDR1 KGHDR and CDR2 SFDVKD. CDR3 length: 15 amino acids. Trimming took off 3 bases at V and 7 bases at J, with 15 bases between the two ends. Here the CDR3 DNA reads TGTGCCACCAGTGATCCAAACACTAAAGGGAATGAGCAGTTCTTC. Translating gives CATSDPNTKGNEQFF.

This chain uses TRBV5-8 with TRBJ2-1; the D gene could be TRBD1 or TRBD2 (6 bases each). Trimming stripped 6 bases from V and 4 bases from J, with 11 bases between. The germline CDR1 and CDR2 sequences are SGHTS and YDEGEE. CDR3 size: 13 residues. This CDR3 reads CASTEGGYNEQFF. The CDR3, as DNA: TGTGCCAGCACCGAGGGGGGATACAATGAGCAGTTCTTC.

The chain uses TRBV20-1 and TRBJ2-1; TRBD2 agrees at 8 bases. Germline V lookup: CDR1 DFQATT, CDR2 SNEGSKA (reference sequence). The CDR3 covers 15 residues. Unmatched junction bases numbered 9, after V lost 5 bases and J lost 3 bases. CDR3 region: CSARGGWGNYNEQFF. The DNA of the CDR3 is TGCAGTGCTCGGGGGGGGTGGGGGAACTACAATGAGCAGTTCTTC.

This clonotype was seen more than once but under ten times. This chain connects TRBV4-3 to TRBJ2-3; 8 positions match TRBD2. CDR3 size: 17 residues. Germline V gives CDR1 LGHNA, CDR2 YSLEER. V lost 0 bases, J lost 0 bases, and 5 bases stayed unmatched. CDR3 protein: CASSQESGGISTDTQYF. CDR3 in DNA: TGCGCCAGCAGCCAAGAGTCGGGGGGGATTAGCACAGATACGCAGTATTTT.

The J gene is TRBJ2-1, the V gene TRBV5-1; 9 bases are a match to TRBD2. The germline V gene has CDR1 SGHRS and CDR2 YFSETQ. This CDR3 region has 18 residues. J lost 2 bases, V lost 0 bases, and 9 bases had no gene match. The CDR3 protein is CASSLDVVAGAPYNEQFF. CDR3 sequence (DNA): TGCGCCAGCAGCTTGGACGTGGTAGCGGGGGCCCCCTACAATGAGCAGTTCTTC.

This chain connects TRBV4-1 to TRBJ2-5, with TRBD1 matching 9 bases. This CDR3 is built from 15 residues. V lost 5 bases and J lost 5; bases outside the gene matches: 9. CDR1 and CDR2 (germline): MGHRA, YSYEKL. This chain's CDR3 is CASSVDRGHVETQYF. CDR3 in DNA: TGCGCCAGCAGCGTGGACAGGGGTCATGTTGAGACCCAGTACTTC.

There are many counts of this clonotype. The V and J genes are TRBV7-2 and TRBJ1-6; D not certain. Germline CDR1 and CDR2: SGHTA and FQGNSA. This CDR3 contains 13 residues. With 1 base removed from V and 9 bases from J, the gap between germline ends came to 7 bases. As DNA, the CDR3 is TGTGCCAGCAGCTTAGTTTGGGGTTCACCCCTCCACTTT. Its translation is CASSLVWGSPLHF.

On this clonotype: An end of the junction differs from the germline gene, which may be a read error. V and J are TRBV5-5 and TRBJ1-1, with 7 bases lining up with TRBD1. The CDR3 has 17 residues. Germline CDR1 is SGHKS and CDR2 is YYEKEE (reference sequence). The chain's CDR3 is CANSRWGQPDMNTEAFF. The CDR3 DNA reads TGTGCCAACAGCCGATGGGGACAGCCAGATATGAACACTGAAGCTTTCTTT.

The chain uses TRBV4-3 and TRBJ2-5; 12 bases align to TRBD2. Germline V CDR1 and CDR2: LGHNA, YSLEER. The CDR3 consists of 16 residues. V gave up 4 bases and J gave up 2 bases; unmatched junction bases: 5. CDR3 region: CASSPGLAGQQETQYF. CDR3 DNA sequence: TGCGCCAGCAGCCCAGGACTAGCGGGACAACAAGAGACCCAGTACTTC.

This clonotype came up many times. The genes are TRBV7-2 and TRBJ2-3, with a tentative D call TRBD2 (6 bases). Germline loops: CDR1 SGHTA, CDR2 FQGNSA. The CDR3 runs to 15 residues. V was clipped by 3 bases and J by 1 base, with 11 bases between them. CDR3 nucleotides: TGTGCCAGCAGCTTCTGGGGGGTCGGCACAGATACGCAGTATTTT. Protein: CASSFWGVGTDTQYF.

This clonotype has at least ten counts. V gene TRBV7-2 combines with J gene TRBJ2-1; TRBD1 might be the D (6 bases). The CDR3 runs 18 residues. Trimming cost V 6 bases and J 8 bases, with 29 bases left between them. The germline V gene has CDR1 SGHTA and CDR2 FQGNSA. The CDR3 DNA is TGTGCCAGCAGTTTAAGGGGGAAGGGCTCCCCCCGATGGCATGAGCAGTTCTTC. Amino acid sequence: CASSLRGKGSPRWHEQFF.

The rearrangement links TRBV6-6 to TRBJ2-7; 11 positions agree with TRBD1. From germline, CDR1 is MNHNY and CDR2 SVGAGI (reference sequence). The CDR3 runs 15 residues. J gave up 3 bases and V 8 bases, and 9 bases lay outside the gene matches. The CDR3 loop reads CASSNPGQGDYEQYV. CDR3 coding DNA: TGTGCCAGCTCAAATCCGGGACAGGGGGACTACGAGCAGTACGTC.

The gene calls are TRBV6-6 and TRBJ2-7; 8 nucleotides match TRBD2. This CDR3 region has 13 residues. With V trimmed by 2 bases and J by 5 bases, 2 bases remained unmatched. Per germline, CDR1 MNHNY and CDR2 SVGAGI (reference sequence). This CDR3 reads CASSYAGGDEQYF. The CDR3 DNA reads as TGTGCCAGCAGTTACGCGGGGGGCGACGAGCAGTACTTC.

The chain recombines TRBV7-2 with TRBJ2-7; TRBD2 is a possible D gene (5 bases). The germline gives CDR1 SGHTA, CDR2 FQGNSA. The germline V and J ends were trimmed by 1 base and 5 bases, with 9 bases remaining between them. The CDR3 spans 13 residues. The CDR3 nucleotides are TGTGCCAGCAGCTTAGTCGCGGGTCACGAGCAGTACGTC. It encodes CASSLVAGHEQYV.